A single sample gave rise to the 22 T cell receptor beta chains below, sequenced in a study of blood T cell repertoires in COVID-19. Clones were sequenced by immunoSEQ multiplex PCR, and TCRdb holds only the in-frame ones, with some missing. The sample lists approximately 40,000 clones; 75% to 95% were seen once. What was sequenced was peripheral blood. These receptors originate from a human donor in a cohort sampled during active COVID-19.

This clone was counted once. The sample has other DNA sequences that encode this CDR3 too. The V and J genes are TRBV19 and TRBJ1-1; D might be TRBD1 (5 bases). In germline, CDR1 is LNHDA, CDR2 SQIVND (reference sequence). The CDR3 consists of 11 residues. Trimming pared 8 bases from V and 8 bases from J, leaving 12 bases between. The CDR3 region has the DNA TGTGCCAGTGGGCTAACAGGAGAAGCTTTCTTT. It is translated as CASGLTGEAFF.

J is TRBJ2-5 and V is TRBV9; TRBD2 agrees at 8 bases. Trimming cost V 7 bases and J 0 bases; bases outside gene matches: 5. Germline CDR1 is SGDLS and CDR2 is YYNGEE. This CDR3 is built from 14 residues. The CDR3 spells CASGGGGYQETQYF. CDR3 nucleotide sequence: TGTGCCAGCGGAGGCGGGGGGTACCAAGAGACCCAGTACTTC.

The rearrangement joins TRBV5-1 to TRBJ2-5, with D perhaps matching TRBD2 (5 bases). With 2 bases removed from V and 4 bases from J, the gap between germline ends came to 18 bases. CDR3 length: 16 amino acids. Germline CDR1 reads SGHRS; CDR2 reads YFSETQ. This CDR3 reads CASSFKEAGTLETQYF. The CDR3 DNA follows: TGCGCCAGCAGCTTTAAGGAGGCCGGAACCCTAGAGACCCAGTACTTC. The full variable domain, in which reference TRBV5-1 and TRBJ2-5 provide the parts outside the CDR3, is KAGVTQTPRYLIKTRGQQVTLSCSPISGHRSVSWYQQTPGQGLQFLFEYFSETQRNKGNFPGRFSGRQFSNSRSEMNVSTLELGDSALYLCASSFKEAGTLETQYFGPGTRLLVL.

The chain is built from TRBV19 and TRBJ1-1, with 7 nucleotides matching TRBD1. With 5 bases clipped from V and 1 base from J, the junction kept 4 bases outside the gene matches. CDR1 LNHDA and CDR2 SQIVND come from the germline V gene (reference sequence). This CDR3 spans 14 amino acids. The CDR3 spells CASSAGQQNTEAFF. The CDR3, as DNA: TGTGCCAGTAGTGCGGGACAGCAGAACACTGAAGCTTTCTTT. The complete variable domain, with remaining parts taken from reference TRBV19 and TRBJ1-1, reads DGGITQSPKYLFRKEGQNVTLSCEQNLNHDAMYWYRQDPGQGLRLIYYSQIVNDFQKGDIAEGYSVSREKKESFPLTVTSAQKNPTAFYLCASSAGQQNTEAFFGQGTRLTVV.

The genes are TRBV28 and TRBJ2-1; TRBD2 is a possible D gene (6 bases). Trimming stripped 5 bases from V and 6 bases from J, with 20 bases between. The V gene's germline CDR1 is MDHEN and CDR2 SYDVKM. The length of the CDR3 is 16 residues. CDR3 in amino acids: CASSPWGVPRANEQFF. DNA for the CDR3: TGTGCCAGCAGTCCCTGGGGGGTACCTAGAGCCAATGAGCAGTTCTTC. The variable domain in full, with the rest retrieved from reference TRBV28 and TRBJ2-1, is DVKVTQSSRYLVKRTGEKVFLECVQDMDHENMFWYRQDPGLGLRLIYFSYDVKMKEKGDIPEGYSVSREKKERFSLILESASTNQTSMYLCASSPWGVPRANEQFFGPGTRLTVL.

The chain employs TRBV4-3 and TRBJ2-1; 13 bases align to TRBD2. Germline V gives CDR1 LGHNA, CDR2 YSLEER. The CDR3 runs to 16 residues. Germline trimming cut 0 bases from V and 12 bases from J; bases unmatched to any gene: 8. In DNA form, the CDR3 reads TGCGCCAGCAGCCAAGAAGGGACTAGCGGGGTAGGTGGGCAGTTCTTC. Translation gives CASSQEGTSGVGGQFF.

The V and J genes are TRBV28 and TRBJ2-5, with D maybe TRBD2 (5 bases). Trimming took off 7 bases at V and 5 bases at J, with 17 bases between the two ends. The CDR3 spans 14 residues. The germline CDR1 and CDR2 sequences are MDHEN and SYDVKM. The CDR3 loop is CASNSPSWAETQYF. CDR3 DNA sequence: TGTGCCAGCAACTCGCCTAGCTGGGCCGAGACCCAGTACTTC. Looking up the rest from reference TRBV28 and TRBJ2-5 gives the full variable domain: DVKVTQSSRYLVKRTGEKVFLECVQDMDHENMFWYRQDPGLGLRLIYFSYDVKMKEKGDIPEGYSVSREKKERFSLILESASTNQTSMYLCASNSPSWAETQYFGPGTRLLVL.

CDR3: CASSPLAGGLGETQYF. In DNA form, the CDR3 reads TGTGCCAGCAGCCCACTAGCGGGAGGATTGGGCGAGACCCAGTACTTC. The chain links TRBV7-6 to TRBJ2-5, with 12 positions matching TRBD2. Germline CDR1 reads SGHVS; CDR2 reads FNYEAQ. The CDR3 runs to 16 residues. V lost 5 bases, J lost 5 bases, and 9 bases stayed unmatched.

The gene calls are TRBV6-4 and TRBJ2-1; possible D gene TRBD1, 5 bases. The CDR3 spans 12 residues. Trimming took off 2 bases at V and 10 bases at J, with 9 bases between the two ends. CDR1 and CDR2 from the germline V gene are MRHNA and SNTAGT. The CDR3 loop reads CASSDVGREQFF. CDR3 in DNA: TGTGCCAGCAGTGACGTGGGGCGGGAGCAGTTCTTC.

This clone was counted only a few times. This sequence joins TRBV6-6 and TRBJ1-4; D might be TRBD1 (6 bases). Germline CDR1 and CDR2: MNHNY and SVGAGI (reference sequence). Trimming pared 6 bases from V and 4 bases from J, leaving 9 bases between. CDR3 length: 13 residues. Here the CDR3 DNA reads TGTGCCAGCAGGGGACAAAATAATGAAAAACTGTTTTTT. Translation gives CASRGQNNEKLFF.

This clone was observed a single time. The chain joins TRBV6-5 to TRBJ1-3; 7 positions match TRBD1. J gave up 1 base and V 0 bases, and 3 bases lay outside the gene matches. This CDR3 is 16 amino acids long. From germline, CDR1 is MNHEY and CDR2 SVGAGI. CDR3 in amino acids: CASSYSNRGSGNTIYF. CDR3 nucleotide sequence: TGTGCCAGCAGTTACTCTAACAGGGGTTCTGGAAACACCATATATTTT.

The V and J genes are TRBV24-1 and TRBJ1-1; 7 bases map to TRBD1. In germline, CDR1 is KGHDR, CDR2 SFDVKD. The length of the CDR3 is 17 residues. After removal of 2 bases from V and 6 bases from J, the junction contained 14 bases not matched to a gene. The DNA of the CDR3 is TGTGCCACCAGTGATTCCCCGGGTCGACAGGGAGAGGCTGAAGCTTTCTTT. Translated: CATSDSPGRQGEAEAFF.

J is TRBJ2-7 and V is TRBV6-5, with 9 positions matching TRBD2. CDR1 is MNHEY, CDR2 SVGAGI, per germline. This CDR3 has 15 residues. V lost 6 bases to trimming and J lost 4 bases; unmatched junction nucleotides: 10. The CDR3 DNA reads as TGTGCCAGCAGATTTTATAGCGGGAGTAGTTACGAGCAGTACTTC. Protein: CASRFYSGSSYEQYF.

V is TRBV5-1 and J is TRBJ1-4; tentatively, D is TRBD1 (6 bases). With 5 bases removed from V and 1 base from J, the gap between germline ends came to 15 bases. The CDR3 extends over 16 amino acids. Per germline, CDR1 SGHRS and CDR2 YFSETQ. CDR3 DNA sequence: TGCGCCAGCAGTATTGGCCCGGGACAAACTAATGAAAAACTGTTTTTT. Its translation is CASSIGPGQTNEKLFF.

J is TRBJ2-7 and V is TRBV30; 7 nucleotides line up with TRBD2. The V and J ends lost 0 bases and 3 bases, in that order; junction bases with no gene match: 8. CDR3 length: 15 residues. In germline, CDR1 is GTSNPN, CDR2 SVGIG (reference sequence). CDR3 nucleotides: TGTGCCTGGAGTGTAGCGGGAACCCGTCGCTACGAGCAGTACTTC. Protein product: CAWSVAGTRRYEQYF.

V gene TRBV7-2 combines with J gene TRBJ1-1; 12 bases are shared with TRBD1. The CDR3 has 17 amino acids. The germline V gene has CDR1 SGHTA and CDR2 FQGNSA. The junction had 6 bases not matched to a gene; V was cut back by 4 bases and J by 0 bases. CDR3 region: CASSSGDRGLMNTEAFF. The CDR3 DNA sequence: TGTGCCAGCAGCTCGGGGGACAGGGGGCTAATGAACACTGAAGCTTTCTTT. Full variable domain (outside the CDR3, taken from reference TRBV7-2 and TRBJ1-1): GAGVSQSPSNKVTEKGKDVELRCDPISGHTALYWYRQSLGQGLEFLIYFQGNSAPDKSGLPSDRFSAERTGGSVSTLTIQRTQQEDSAVYLCASSSGDRGLMNTEAFFGQGTRLTVV.

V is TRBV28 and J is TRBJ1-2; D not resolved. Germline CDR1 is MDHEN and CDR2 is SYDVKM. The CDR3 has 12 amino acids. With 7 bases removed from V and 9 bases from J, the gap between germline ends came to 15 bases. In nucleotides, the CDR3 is TGTGCCAGCACTCTCCCCGGGAAGAGCTACACCTTC. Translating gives CASTLPGKSYTF.

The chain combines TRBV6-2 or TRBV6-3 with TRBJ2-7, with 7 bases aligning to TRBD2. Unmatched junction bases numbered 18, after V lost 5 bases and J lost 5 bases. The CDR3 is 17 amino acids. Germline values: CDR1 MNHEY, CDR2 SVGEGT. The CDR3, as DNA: TGTGCCAGCAGTCCAGGAGGCTGGGGCGGGAGTTCCAACGAGCAGTACTTC. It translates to CASSPGGWGGSSNEQYF.

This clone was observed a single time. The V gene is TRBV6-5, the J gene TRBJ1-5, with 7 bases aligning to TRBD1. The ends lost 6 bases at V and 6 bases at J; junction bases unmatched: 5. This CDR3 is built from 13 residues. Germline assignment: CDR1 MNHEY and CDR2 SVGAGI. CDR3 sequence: CASSATGVQPQHF. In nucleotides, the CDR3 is TGTGCCAGCAGCGCAACAGGGGTTCAGCCCCAGCATTTT.

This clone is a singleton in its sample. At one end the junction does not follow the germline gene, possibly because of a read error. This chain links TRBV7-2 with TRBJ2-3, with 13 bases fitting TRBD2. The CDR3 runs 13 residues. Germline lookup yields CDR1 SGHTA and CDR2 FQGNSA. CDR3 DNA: TGTGCCAGCAGCTCTGGACTAGCGGGAGTCAGGCATTTT. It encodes CASSSGLAGVRHF.

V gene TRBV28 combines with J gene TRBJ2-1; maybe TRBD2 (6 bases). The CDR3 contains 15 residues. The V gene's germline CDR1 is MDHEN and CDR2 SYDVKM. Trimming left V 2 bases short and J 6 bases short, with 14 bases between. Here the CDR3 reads CASSLPGTQTNEQFF. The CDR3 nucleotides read TGTGCCAGCAGTTTACCCGGGACTCAAACCAATGAGCAGTTCTTC. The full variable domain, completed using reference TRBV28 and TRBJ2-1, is DVKVTQSSRYLVKRTGEKVFLECVQDMDHENMFWYRQDPGLGLRLIYFSYDVKMKEKGDIPEGYSVSREKKERFSLILESASTNQTSMYLCASSLPGTQTNEQFFGPGTRLTVL.

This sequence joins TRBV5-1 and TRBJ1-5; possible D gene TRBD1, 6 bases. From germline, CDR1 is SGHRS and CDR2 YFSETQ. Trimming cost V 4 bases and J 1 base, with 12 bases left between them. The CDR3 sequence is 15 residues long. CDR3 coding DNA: TGCGCCAGCAGCCCCTTAGGACAGAGCAATCAGCCCCAGCATTTT. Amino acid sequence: CASSPLGQSNQPQHF.